This T cell receptor beta chain was obtained from a study of cytomegalovirus exposure and HLA in healthy donors. PCR used 60 Vbeta primers and 13 Jbeta primers. Libraries were prepared by immunoSEQ multiplex PCR; TCRdb keeps only in-frame clonotypes and omits some of them. Here the sample spans fewer than 150,000 clones, around 83% being singletons. Points from the study as a whole: Later analysis placed DRB1 highest and HLA-C lowest in TCR association rates, which differed by HLA locus.

Of note for this clone: What it recognizes is unknown.

Specimen: PBMCs. The clonotype originates from a woman in her thirties in good health and CMV-seropositive.

CDR3 DNA: TGTGCCAGCAGCGTAGCGGGAGTAGCGAACTACAATGAGCAGTTCTTC. Residues: CASSVAGVANYNEQFF. V and J are TRBV9 and TRBJ2-1, with TRBD2 as a possible D gene (6 bases). The V end lost 0 bases, the J end lost 3 bases, and 13 bases lay between the germline ends. The length of the CDR3 is 16 residues. Germline V gene sequence: CDR1 SGDLS, CDR2 YYNGEE. Variable domain in full (rest from reference TRBV9 and TRBJ2-1): DSGVTQTPKHLITATGQRVTLRCSPRSGDLSVYWYQQSLDQGLQFLIQYYNGEERAKGNILERFSAQQFPDLHSELNLSSLELGDSALYFCASSVAGVANYNEQFFGPGTRLTVL.